This T cell receptor beta chain was identified during a study of monozygotic twins with inflammatory bowel disease. The authors used about 3,500 ng of total RNA per TCR library. One entry per CDR3 protein, without DNA, is what TCRdb gives after re-calling the 5' RACE reads. In all, the sample yields 160,000 or so distinct CDR3 sequences. Germline V gives CDR1 KGHDR, CDR2 SFDVKD. This CDR3 is built from 13 residues. About this clonotype itself: Its antigen is still unknown.

Study results and limitations: Possibly reflecting limited power, no difference in repertoire similarity was found between concordant and discordant twins.

The V call is TRBV24-1, the J call TRBJ1-3. This TCR came from a human donor with ulcerative colitis or Crohn's disease, or a healthy co-twin of an affected twin (not recorded which). Sequencing used blood. CDR3 sequence: CATSDWAGNTIYF.